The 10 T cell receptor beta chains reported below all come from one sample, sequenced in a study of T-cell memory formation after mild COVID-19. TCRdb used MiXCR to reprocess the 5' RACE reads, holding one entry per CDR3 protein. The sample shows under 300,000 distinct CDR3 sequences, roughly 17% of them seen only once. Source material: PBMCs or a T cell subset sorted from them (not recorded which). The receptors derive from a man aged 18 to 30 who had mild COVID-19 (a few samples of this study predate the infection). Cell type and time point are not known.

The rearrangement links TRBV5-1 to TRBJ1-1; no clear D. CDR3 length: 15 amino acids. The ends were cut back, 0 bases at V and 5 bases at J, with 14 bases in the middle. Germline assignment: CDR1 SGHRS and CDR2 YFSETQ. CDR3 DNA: TGCGCCAGCAGCTTGGGGCAACAGATTGGGACTGAAGCTTTCTTT. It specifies CASSLGQQIGTEAFF. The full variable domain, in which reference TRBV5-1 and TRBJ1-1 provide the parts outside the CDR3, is KAGVTQTPRYLIKTRGQQVTLSCSPISGHRSVSWYQQTPGQGLQFLFEYFSETQRNKGNFPGRFSGRQFSNSRSEMNVSTLELGDSALYLCASSLGQQIGTEAFFGQGTRLTVV.

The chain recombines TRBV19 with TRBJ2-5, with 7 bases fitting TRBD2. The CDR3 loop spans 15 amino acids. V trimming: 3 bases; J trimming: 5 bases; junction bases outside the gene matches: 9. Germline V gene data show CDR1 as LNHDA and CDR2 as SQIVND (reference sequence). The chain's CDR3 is CASSILIGSGETQYF. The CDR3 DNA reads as TGTGCCAGTAGTATCCTTATCGGTAGCGGGGAGACCCAGTACTTC.

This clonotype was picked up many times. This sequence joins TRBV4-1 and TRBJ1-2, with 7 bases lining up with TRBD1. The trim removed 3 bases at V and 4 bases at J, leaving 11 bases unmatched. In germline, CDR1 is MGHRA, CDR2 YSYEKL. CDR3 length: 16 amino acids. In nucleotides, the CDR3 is TGCGCCAGCAGCCATCCTGAAGGGACAGATTTCTATGGCTACACCTTC. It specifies CASSHPEGTDFYGYTF.

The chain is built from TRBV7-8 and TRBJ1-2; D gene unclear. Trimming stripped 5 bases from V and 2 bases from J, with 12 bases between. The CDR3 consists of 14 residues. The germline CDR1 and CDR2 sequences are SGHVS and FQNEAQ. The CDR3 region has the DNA TGTGCCAGCAGCCGTTCTAGGACCAACTATGGCTACACCTTC. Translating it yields CASSRSRTNYGYTF.

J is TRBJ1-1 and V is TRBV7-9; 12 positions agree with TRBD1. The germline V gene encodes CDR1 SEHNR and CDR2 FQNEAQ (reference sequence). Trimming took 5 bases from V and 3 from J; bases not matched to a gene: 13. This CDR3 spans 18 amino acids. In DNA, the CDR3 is TGTGCCAGCAGCCAATTACCGGGACAGGGGGCAGGGTACACTGAAGCTTTCTTT. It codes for CASSQLPGQGAGYTEAFF. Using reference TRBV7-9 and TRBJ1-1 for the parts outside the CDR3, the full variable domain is DTGVSQNPRHKITKRGQNVTFRCDPISEHNRLYWYRQTLGQGPEFLTYFQNEAQLEKSRLLSDRFSAERPKGSFSTLEIQRTEQGDSAMYLCASSQLPGQGAGYTEAFFGQGTRLTVV.

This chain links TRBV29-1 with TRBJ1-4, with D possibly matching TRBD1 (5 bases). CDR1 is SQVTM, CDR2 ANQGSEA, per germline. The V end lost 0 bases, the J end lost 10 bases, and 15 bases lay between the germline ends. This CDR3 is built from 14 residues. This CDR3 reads CSVEDPVGGRKLFF. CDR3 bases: TGCAGCGTTGAAGATCCAGTTGGGGGGAGAAAACTGTTTTTT.

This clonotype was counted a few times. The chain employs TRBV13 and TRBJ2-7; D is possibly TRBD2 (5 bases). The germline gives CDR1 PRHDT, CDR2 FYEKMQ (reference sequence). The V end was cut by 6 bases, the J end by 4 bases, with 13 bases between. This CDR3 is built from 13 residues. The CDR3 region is CASSRRNNYEQYV. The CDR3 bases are TGTGCCAGCAGTCGGAGGAATAATTACGAGCAGTACGTC.

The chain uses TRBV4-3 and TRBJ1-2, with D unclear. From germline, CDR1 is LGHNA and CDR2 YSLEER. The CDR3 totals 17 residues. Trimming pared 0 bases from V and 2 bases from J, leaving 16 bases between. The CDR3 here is CASSQEGWPGLNYGYTF. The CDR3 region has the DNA TGCGCCAGCAGCCAAGAAGGATGGCCCGGACTAAACTATGGCTACACCTTC.

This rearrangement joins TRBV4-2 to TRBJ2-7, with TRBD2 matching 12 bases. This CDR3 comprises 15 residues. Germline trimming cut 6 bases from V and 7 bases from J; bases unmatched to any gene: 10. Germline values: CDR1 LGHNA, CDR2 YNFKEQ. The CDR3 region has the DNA TGTGCCAGCAGAGAACTAGCGGGGGGCGAGAGGGAGCAGTACTTC. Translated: CASRELAGGEREQYF.

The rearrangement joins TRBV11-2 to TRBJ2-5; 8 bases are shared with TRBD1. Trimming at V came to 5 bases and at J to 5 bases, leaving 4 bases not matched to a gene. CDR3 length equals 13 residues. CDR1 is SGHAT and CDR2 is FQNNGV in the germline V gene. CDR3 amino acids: CASSTDRGETQYF. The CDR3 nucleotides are TGTGCCAGCAGCACAGACAGGGGTGAGACCCAGTACTTC.